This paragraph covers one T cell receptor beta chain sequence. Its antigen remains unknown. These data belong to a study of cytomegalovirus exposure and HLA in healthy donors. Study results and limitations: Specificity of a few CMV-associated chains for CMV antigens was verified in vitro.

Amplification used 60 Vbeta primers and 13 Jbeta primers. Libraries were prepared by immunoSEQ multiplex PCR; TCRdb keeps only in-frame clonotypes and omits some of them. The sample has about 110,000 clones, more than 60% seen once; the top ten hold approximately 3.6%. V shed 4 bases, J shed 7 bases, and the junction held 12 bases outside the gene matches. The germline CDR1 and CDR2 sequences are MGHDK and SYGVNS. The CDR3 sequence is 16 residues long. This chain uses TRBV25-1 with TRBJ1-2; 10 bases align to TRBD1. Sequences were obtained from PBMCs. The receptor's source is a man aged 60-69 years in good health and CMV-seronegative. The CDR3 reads CASSGGIRQGAGGYTF. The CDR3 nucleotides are TGTGCCAGCAGTGGAGGCATCCGACAGGGGGCTGGTGGCTACACCTTC.